This TCR beta chain was identified in a study of shared clonotypes between healthy human individuals. Study-wide results and limits: What naive subsets generally showed was a larger estimated richness than memory subsets showed.

Germline CDR1 and CDR2: LGHNA and YSLEER. Germline trimming cut 0 bases from V and 7 bases from J; bases unmatched to any gene: 11. CDR3 size: 16 residues. Of note for this clone: Antigen specificity is unknown.

Assay used: immunoSEQ multiplex PCR; TCRdb lists only in-frame clones, some missing. Of about 2 million clones in the sample, less than 95% were seen once. The naive CD8 fraction comprised CD45RO-negative cells positively selected for CCR7 and excluded terminally differentiated effector memory CD45RA+ cells. The genes are TRBV4-3 and TRBJ1-2; 7 bases match TRBD1. This TCR was sampled from a man aged 18 to 30 in good health. Material for sequencing was naive CD8+ T cells sorted from blood. Written as DNA, the CDR3 is TGCGCCAGCAGCCAAGATTGGACAGGTTGGTCGGGTGGCTACACCTTC. Translated, it gives CASSQDWTGWSGGYTF.